One and the same sample provided the 19 T cell receptor beta chains below, sequenced in a study of shared clonotypes between healthy human individuals. Profiling relied on immunoSEQ multiplex PCR, and the TCRdb table lists in-frame clones only, not all of them. The sample includes approximately 940,000 clones, approximately 76% seen only once; the top ten take over 1.3%. What was sequenced was memory CD4+ T cells sorted from blood. Subset here: CD45RA-negative fraction. The receptors shown here come from a man younger than 35 in good health.

V gene TRBV7-2 combines with J gene TRBJ2-5, with TRBD2 matching over 9 bases. Per the germline V gene, CDR1 is SGHTA and CDR2 is FQGNSA. The J segment lost 5 bases and the V segment lost 0 bases, leaving 7 bases of the junction unmatched. This CDR3 comprises 16 residues. The CDR3 DNA sequence: TGTGCCAGCAGCTTAGCCCAGCGGGGGGCCAGGGAGACCCAGTACTTC. This sequence encodes CASSLAQRGARETQYF.

The rearrangement uses TRBV7-9 and TRBJ2-3, with D possibly called TRBD1 or TRBD2 (5 bases each). The germline V gene encodes CDR1 SEHNR and CDR2 FQNEAQ (reference sequence). V lost 6 bases and J 5 bases, leaving 15 bases between the germline ends. The CDR3 is 14 residues long. CDR3: CASRTRVEGDTQYF. The CDR3 DNA is TGTGCCAGCAGGACCAGGGTTGAGGGAGATACGCAGTATTTT.

The chain is built from TRBV5-5 and TRBJ2-2, with D perhaps being TRBD1 or TRBD2 (5 bases each). This CDR3 has 13 amino acids. Germline CDR1 reads SGHKS; CDR2 reads YYEKEE (reference sequence). Trimming stripped 7 bases from V and 1 base from J, with 8 bases between. This CDR3 reads CASGTRNTGELFF. CDR3 bases: TGTGCCAGCGGGACCAGGAACACCGGGGAGCTGTTTTTT.

This clone was recorded a few times. V usage is TRBV5-1 and J usage is TRBJ2-7; tentative D call: TRBD1 (6 bases). The germline V and J ends were trimmed by 4 bases and 3 bases, with 14 bases remaining between them. In germline, CDR1 is SGHRS, CDR2 YFSETQ. The CDR3 totals 14 residues. In DNA form, the CDR3 reads TGCGCCAGCAGCATGGGGGACACCCGCTACGAGCAGTACTTC. Translation gives CASSMGDTRYEQYF. The full variable domain, its missing parts supplied by reference TRBV5-1 and TRBJ2-7, is KAGVTQTPRYLIKTRGQQVTLSCSPISGHRSVSWYQQTPGQGLQFLFEYFSETQRNKGNFPGRFSGRQFSNSRSEMNVSTLELGDSALYLCASSMGDTRYEQYFGPGTRLTVT.

This chain joins TRBV7-2 and TRBJ2-2; D uncertain. The CDR3 length is 15 residues. From germline, CDR1 is SGHTA and CDR2 FQGNSA. V gave up 1 base and J gave up 2 bases, with 8 bases separating them. Written as DNA, the CDR3 is TGTGCCAGCAGCTTAGGAGACACAAACACCGGGGAGCTGTTTTTT. As protein: CASSLGDTNTGELFF. Together with reference TRBV7-2 and TRBJ2-2, the CDR3 gives the full variable domain: GAGVSQSPSNKVTEKGKDVELRCDPISGHTALYWYRQSLGQGLEFLIYFQGNSAPDKSGLPSDRFSAERTGGSVSTLTIQRTQQEDSAVYLCASSLGDTNTGELFFGEGSRLTVL.

V usage is TRBV7-8 and J usage is TRBJ2-5, with a weak D call TRBD1 (5 bases). Per germline, CDR1 SGHVS and CDR2 FQNEAQ. V shed 0 bases and J shed 4 bases, with 12 bases lying between them. The CDR3 runs 15 residues. CDR3 loop: CASSLAQGASETQYF. The CDR3 nucleotides are TGTGCCAGCAGCTTAGCGCAAGGGGCTTCAGAGACCCAGTACTTC.

The V gene is TRBV27, the J gene TRBJ2-3, with a weak D call TRBD1 (6 bases). Germline V gene data show CDR1 as MNHEY and CDR2 as SMNVEV (reference sequence). The CDR3 has 15 residues. Trimming pared 5 bases from V and 2 bases from J, leaving 14 bases between. DNA for the CDR3: TGTGCCAGCAGTCTACTGACAGGAGCCACAGATACGCAGTATTTT. It yields the protein CASSLLTGATDTQYF.

Concerning this clone itself: A much larger clone lies one base from this, so it may be a read error. The gene calls are TRBV28 and TRBJ2-7; 10 nucleotides match TRBD1. Germline-derived CDR1 and CDR2 are MDHEN and SYDVKM. Trimming took 5 bases from V and 2 from J; bases not matched to a gene: 3. The CDR3 has 14 residues. This CDR3 is CASSRQGATYEQYF. As DNA, the CDR3 is TGTGCCAGCAGTCGACAGGGGGCGACCTACGAGCAGTACTTC.

The chain joins TRBV5-1 to TRBJ1-2; D is unclear. Trimming removed 3 bases from V and 8 bases from J, with 17 bases in between. CDR1 is SGHRS, CDR2 YFSETQ, per germline. The CDR3 consists of 14 residues. In DNA, the CDR3 is TGCGCCAGCAGCTCCGATCTTACTTCGGGGGGCTACACCTTC. This sequence encodes CASSSDLTSGGYTF.

This sequence joins TRBV6-5 and TRBJ1-1; TRBD1 is a possible D gene (6 bases). Trimming removed 7 bases at V and 5 bases at J, with 8 bases between. Per the germline V gene, CDR1 is MNHEY and CDR2 is SVGAGI. The CDR3 is made up of 11 amino acids. The chain's CDR3 is CASKGGTEAFF. CDR3 DNA sequence: TGTGCCAGCAAGGGGGGGACTGAAGCTTTCTTT.

This chain joins TRBV28 and TRBJ2-4; D is undetermined. Between the trimmed V and J ends, which lost 5 bases and 6 bases, there was a span of 14 bases. This CDR3 comprises 14 residues. The germline V gene has CDR1 MDHEN and CDR2 SYDVKM. CDR3 sequence (DNA): TGTGCCAGCAGTACACGAAGGGTCGGAAACATTCAGTACTTC. Residues: CASSTRRVGNIQYF.

About this clone: This same CDR3 is encoded by further DNA sequences in the sample. The rearrangement links TRBV30 to TRBJ2-7, with 9 bases identical to TRBD1. The CDR3 sequence is 13 residues long. CDR1 GTSNPN and CDR2 SVGIG come from the germline V gene (reference sequence). Germline trimming cut 2 bases from V and 4 bases from J; bases unmatched to any gene: 3. This CDR3 is CAWSKGQGYEQYF. CDR3 bases: TGTGCCTGGAGTAAGGGACAGGGATACGAGCAGTACTTC.

The rearrangement joins TRBV9 to TRBJ1-1, with 7 bases that match TRBD1. J was trimmed by 1 base and V by 0 bases; bases with no gene match: 6. In germline, CDR1 is SGDLS, CDR2 YYNGEE. The CDR3 sequence is 16 residues long. Here the CDR3 DNA reads TGTGCCAGCAGCGTAGGGGGACAGACGACGAACACTGAAGCTTTCTTT. Translated, it gives CASSVGGQTTNTEAFF.

The chain uses TRBV9 and TRBJ2-5; the match to TRBD1 covers 9 bases. In germline, CDR1 is SGDLS, CDR2 YYNGEE. Trimming took 0 bases from V and 5 from J; bases not matched to a gene: 8. CDR3 length equals 16 residues. CDR3 region: CASSVARDRASETQYF. The CDR3 nucleotides read TGTGCCAGCAGCGTAGCCCGGGACAGGGCTTCGGAGACCCAGTACTTC.

This chain uses TRBV6-1 with TRBJ1-2; 8 bases map to TRBD1. Trimming took 4 bases from V and 7 from J; bases not matched to a gene: 17. The CDR3 has 17 residues. The germline gives CDR1 MNHNS, CDR2 SASEGT. CDR3 protein: CASSGDLTGAGVRGYTF. Written as DNA, the CDR3 is TGTGCCAGCAGTGGGGACCTGACAGGGGCAGGGGTTCGTGGCTACACCTTC.

This clone was counted only a few times. The chain links TRBV6-5 to TRBJ2-7; D remains ambiguous. Germline CDR1 reads MNHEY; CDR2 reads SVGAGI. This CDR3 has 11 residues. Trimming pared 2 bases from V and 4 bases from J, leaving 3 bases between. CDR3 nucleotides: TGTGCCAGCAGTTACGAGTACGAGCAGTACTTC. It encodes CASSYEYEQYF.

The sample holds a few counts of this clone. The CDR3 here is CASSSRNIQYF. The CDR3 DNA is TGTGCCAGTAGTTCCAGAAACATTCAGTACTTC. The J gene is TRBJ2-4, the V gene TRBV19, with no clear D. V lost 5 bases, J lost 6 bases, and 5 bases lay in between. The CDR3 sequence is 11 residues long. Germline CDR1 is LNHDA and CDR2 is SQIVND (reference sequence).

This clone was recorded a few times. This sequence joins TRBV2 and TRBJ2-3, with D possibly being TRBD1 (7 bases). The CDR3 consists of 16 residues. The V gene lost 5 bases and the J gene lost 4 bases, with 19 bases spanning the gap. Germline V lookup: CDR1 SNHLY, CDR2 FYNNEI. CDR3 region: CASSPRSGRGADTQYF. The CDR3 DNA is TGTGCCAGCAGTCCCCGCTCAGGCAGGGGGGCAGATACGCAGTATTTT.

The sample holds a few counts of this clone. The chain recombines TRBV10-3 with TRBJ1-6, with 8 bases fitting TRBD1. CDR1 and CDR2 (germline): ENHRY, SYGVKD. Trimming took 6 bases from V and 8 from J; bases not matched to a gene: 3. CDR3 length equals 13 residues. The CDR3 loop is CAIRQGDYSPLHF. As DNA, the CDR3 is TGTGCCATCAGACAGGGGGATTATTCACCCCTCCACTTT.